This T cell receptor (beta chain) was obtained from a study of T cells after yellow fever vaccination. Study-wide results and limits: Within FACS-sorted repertoires, abundant clonotypes contaminating from the bulk population could be present.

Researchers made TCR cDNA using 5'RACE template switching, and this step added a universal primer site and UMIs. From the 5' RACE reads, TCRdb called clonotypes with MiXCR, one entry per CDR3 protein. The table shows a few hundred thousand distinct CDR3 sequences, with 3.6% occurring only once. This clonotype was observed at least ten times. The antigen remains unidentified. The germline V and J ends were trimmed by 5 bases and 3 bases, with 15 bases remaining between them. Germline V CDR1 and CDR2: SGHKS, YYEKEE (reference sequence). The CDR3 extends over 16 amino acids. The sequence was collected from a man in his late teens or twenties who received the YFV17D yellow fever vaccine. V usage is TRBV5-5 and J usage is TRBJ1-6; TRBD1 is a possible D gene (5 bases). The sequenced sample was PBMCs, obtained 15 days after the yellow fever booster vaccination. The CDR3 sequence: CASSDRSNHYNSPLHF. The CDR3 DNA follows: TGTGCCAGCAGTGACAGATCGAATCACTATAATTCACCCCTCCACTTT.